Below are 9 T cell receptor beta chains sequenced from a single sample in a study of blood T cells in healthy people across ages. A second PCR, run for about 6 to 11 cycles, used a sample-barcoded 5' primer plus a J-beta primer mix. TCRdb passed the 5' RACE reads through MiXCR, listing each CDR3 protein once. The sample records around 1,000,000 distinct CDR3 sequences, around 27% being singletons. The sample was also linked to a second study, of T cells of mothers and their children.

Specimen: blood. The receptor source for this set is a girl aged 2 to 9 in good health.

This clonotype was recorded a few times. V usage is TRBV4-3 and J usage is TRBJ2-6; 9 bases fit TRBD1. CDR1 and CDR2 from the germline V gene are LGHNA and YSLEER. This CDR3 has 17 amino acids. V lost 1 base to trimming and J lost 2 bases; unmatched junction nucleotides: 3. The CDR3 reads CASSQGTGVPGANVLTF. CDR3 DNA sequence: TGCGCCAGCAGCCAAGGGACAGGGGTGCCTGGGGCCAACGTCCTGACTTTC.

There are a few counts of this clonotype. J is TRBJ2-6 and V is TRBV7-2, with 10 bases fitting TRBD1. The CDR3 is 18 amino acids. Germline CDR1 SGHTA, CDR2 FQGNSA. The junction had 6 bases not matched to a gene; V was cut back by 4 bases and J by 0 bases. This CDR3 is CASSSGTGAYSGANVLTF. The CDR3 nucleotides are TGTGCCAGCAGCTCCGGGACAGGGGCCTACTCTGGGGCCAACGTCCTGACTTTC.

The rearrangement links TRBV7-9 to TRBJ1-1, with 9 positions matching TRBD1. After removal of 5 bases from V and 3 bases from J, the junction contained 7 bases not matched to a gene. From germline, CDR1 is SEHNR and CDR2 FQNEAQ (reference sequence). CDR3 length: 15 residues. CDR3 in amino acids: CASSIHRDRDTEAFF. The CDR3 bases are TGTGCCAGCAGCATCCACCGGGACAGGGACACTGAAGCTTTCTTT.

The chain employs TRBV7-9 and TRBJ2-5; D gene ambiguous. The DNA end is a closer match to TRBJ2-7, so the J assignment may be wrong. CDR1 SEHNR and CDR2 FQNEAQ come from the germline V gene (reference sequence). This CDR3 has 15 amino acids. CDR3 coding DNA: TGTGCCAGCAGCCCCTCGGACCTTGCCATCTACGAGCAGTACTTC. Amino acid sequence: CASSPSDLAIYEQYF.

J is TRBJ2-1 and V is TRBV5-1; tentatively, D is TRBD1 (6 bases). The DNA end favors TRBJ2-7, so the J call may be wrong. The CDR3 runs to 17 residues. Germline CDR1 reads SGHRS; CDR2 reads YFSETQ. The CDR3 coding sequence is TGCGCCAGCAGCATAAGTGGTCCAGGGGACGGGACCTACGAGCAGTACTTC. It specifies CASSISGPGDGTYEQYF.

This clonotype has more than one count but fewer than ten. One end of the junction is discordant with germline, which a read error may explain. This sequence joins TRBV15 and TRBJ1-4; 7 positions match TRBD1. The germline V gene has CDR1 LNHNV and CDR2 YYDKDF (reference sequence). The CDR3 runs 15 residues. CDR3: CAASRDRGPNEKLFF. CDR3 nucleotides: TGTGCCGCCAGCAGAGATAGGGGGCCGAATGAAAAACTGTTTTTT.

This clonotype showed up just once. This likely comes from a read error, as the CDR3 has no conserved phenylalanine or tryptophan at its end. This chain uses TRBV12-3 or TRBV12-4 with TRBJ1-1; D unclear. The CDR3 consists of 11 residues. Trimming cost V 6 bases and J 3 bases, with 5 bases left between them. Here the CDR3 DNA reads TGTGCCAGCAGGGGGTACACTGAAGCTTTCCTT. The encoded protein is CASRGYTEAFL.

The V gene is TRBV11-2, the J gene TRBJ2-2; maybe TRBD2 (5 bases). V lost 5 bases, J lost 5 bases, and 12 bases lay in between. CDR3 size: 14 residues. The V gene's germline CDR1 is SGHAT and CDR2 FQNNGV. CDR3 in amino acids: CASSVAQRTGELFF. The DNA of the CDR3 is TGTGCCAGCAGCGTAGCACAGCGGACCGGGGAGCTGTTTTTT.

This clonotype was detected only a few times. J is TRBJ2-5 and V is TRBV7-2; 12 bases map to TRBD1. The assigned J gene may be wrong: the sequence end matches TRBJ2-1 better. CDR1 SGHTA and CDR2 FQGNSA come from the germline V gene. This CDR3 is 14 amino acids long. CDR3 DNA: TGTGCCAGCAGCCGGGACAGGGGGCCAAATGAGCAGTTCTTC. Protein product: CASSRDRGPNEQFF.